The rows below give T cell receptor beta chains drawn from one sample of a study of shared clonotypes between healthy human individuals. The data were produced by immunoSEQ multiplex PCR, yet TCRdb's version contains in-frame clones alone and is incomplete. The sample consists of about 2 million clones, about 95% of them appearing once. Sequencing was performed on naive CD8+ T cells sorted from blood. The source is a man younger than 35 in good health. Both conserved end residues are part of each CDR3. A D gene is named only where the DNA matches it firmly. A row's size may be missing; if present it is once, few, many or a size class.

CDR3	DNA	size	D	J	V
CATSRETGEQFF	TGTGCCACCAGCAGAGAAACTGGTGAGCAGTTCTTC	-	-	TRBJ2-1	TRBV15
CASSPLGGLGDEQFF	TGTGCCAGCAGCCCCCTGGGCGGGCTCGGGGATGAGCAGTTCTTC	-	-	TRBJ2-1	TRBV7-2
CASSLGQGVNTEAFF	TGTGCCAGCAGCTTAGGACAGGGGGTCAACACTGAAGCTTTCTTT	-	TRBD1	TRBJ1-1	TRBV7-9
CASSFTSGIYNEQFF	TGTGCCAGCAGCTTCACTAGCGGGATCTACAATGAGCAGTTCTTC	-	TRBD2	TRBJ2-1	TRBV7-9
CASSEVDDEQFF	TGCGCCAGCAGTGAGGTAGATGATGAGCAGTTCTTC	-	-	TRBJ2-1	TRBV10-2
CASSSRQKHTGELFF	TGTGCCAGCAGTTCCAGACAGAAGCACACCGGGGAGCTGTTTTTT	-	-	TRBJ2-2	TRBV28
CASSEFTGSNEKLFF	TGTGCCAGCAGTGAATTTACGGGCTCTAATGAAAAACTGTTTTTT	-	-	TRBJ1-4	TRBV6-1
CASPTLGRFETQYF	TGTGCCAGCCCGACGCTAGGAAGGTTTGAGACCCAGTACTTC	-	-	TRBJ2-5	TRBV27
CASSLEQAQHF	TGTGCCAGCAGCTTGGAACAGGCCCAGCATTTT	-	-	TRBJ1-5	TRBV5-8
CASSVGGPSYNEQFF	TGTGCCAGCAGCGTCGGGGGGCCCTCCTACAATGAGCAGTTCTTC	-	-	TRBJ2-1	TRBV9
CASSLGTPGGVYNEQFF	TGTGCCAGCAGCTTAGGGACCCCGGGCGGAGTGTACAATGAGCAGTTCTTC	-	-	TRBJ2-1	TRBV11-3
CASSLGELVQETQYF	TGTGCCAGCAGCTTAGGGGAGCTAGTCCAAGAGACCCAGTACTTC	-	-	TRBJ2-5	TRBV7-8
CASSVSGADTGELFF	TGTGCCAGCAGCGTTTCCGGGGCGGACACCGGGGAGCTGTTTTTT	-	-	TRBJ2-2	TRBV9
CALDPGKMNEKLFF	TGTGCATTGGATCCGGGGAAAATGAATGAAAAACTGTTTTTT	-	-	TRBJ1-4	TRBV30
CASSLSSGEYSYEQYF	TGTGCCAGCAGTTTATCCTCCGGAGAATACTCCTACGAGCAGTACTTC	-	-	TRBJ2-7	TRBV27
CASSGATYTEAFF	TGTGCCAGCAGCGGAGCCACCTACACTGAAGCTTTCTTT	-	-	TRBJ1-1	TRBV2
CSALGGEKLFF	TGCAGCGCTCTCGGGGGTGAAAAACTGTTTTTT	-	-	TRBJ1-4	TRBV29-1
CASSGGWTLHF	TGTGCCAGCAGCGGGGGGTGGACCCTCCACTTT	-	-	TRBJ1-6	TRBV5-8
CASSLDRGRGGYTF	TGTGCCAGCAGCCTCGACAGGGGAAGAGGTGGCTACACCTTC	-	TRBD1	TRBJ1-2	TRBV28
CAISESSSYEQYF	TGTGCCATCAGTGAGTCGAGCTCCTACGAGCAGTACTTC	-	-	TRBJ2-7	TRBV10-3
CASSEVFSISYEQYF	TGTGCCAGCAGTGAAGTATTCTCGATCTCCTACGAGCAGTACTTC	once	-	TRBJ2-7	TRBV6-1
CASSLDRDRGTYEQYF	TGCGCCAGCAGCTTGGACCGGGACAGGGGAACCTACGAGCAGTACTTC	-	TRBD1	TRBJ2-7	TRBV5-1